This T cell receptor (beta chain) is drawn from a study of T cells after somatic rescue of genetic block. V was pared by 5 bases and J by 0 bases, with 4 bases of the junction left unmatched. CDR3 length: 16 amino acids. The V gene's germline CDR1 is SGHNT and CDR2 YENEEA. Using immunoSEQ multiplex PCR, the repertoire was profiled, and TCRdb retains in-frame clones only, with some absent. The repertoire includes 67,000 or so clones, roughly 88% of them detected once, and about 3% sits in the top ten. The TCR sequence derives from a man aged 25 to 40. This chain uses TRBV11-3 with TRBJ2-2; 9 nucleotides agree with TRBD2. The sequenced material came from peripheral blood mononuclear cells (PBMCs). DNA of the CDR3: TGTGCCAGCAGCCTATTAGCGGGAGCGAACACCGGGGAGCTGTTTTTT. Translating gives CASSLLAGANTGELFF.